The rows below give T cell receptor beta chains drawn from one sample of a study of T cells expressing NK-cell markers. TCRdb reprocessed the 5' RACE reads and keeps a single row for each CDR3 protein, giving no DNA. This sample's table reports 250,000 or so distinct CDR3 sequences. The sequenced material came from blood T cells: a sorted CD56 or NKG2C T cell subset, CD4+ or CD8+ T cells, or bulk PBMC T cells (not recorded which). These receptors came from a woman aged 18 to 75 in good health. Each CDR3 is given with its conserved first and last residue.

cdr3_aa: CSVVGNPLSYGYTF
v_call: TRBV29-1
j_call: TRBJ1-2

cdr3_aa: CASSFNFQSTDTQYF
v_call: TRBV7-9
j_call: TRBJ2-3

cdr3_aa: CASSLLMPAGETQYF
v_call: TRBV7-9
j_call: TRBJ2-5

cdr3_aa: CASSFNSGGQETQYF
v_call: TRBV7-3
j_call: TRBJ2-5

cdr3_aa: CASSLRDSNNEQFF
v_call: TRBV4-3
j_call: TRBJ2-1

cdr3_aa: CASSPLTGSRNTIYF
v_call: TRBV12-3/TRBV12-4
j_call: TRBJ1-3

cdr3_aa: CASSSSRSGGTEAFF
v_call: TRBV7-2
j_call: TRBJ1-1

cdr3_aa: CASSSSGGAYNEQFF
v_call: TRBV5-1
j_call: TRBJ2-1

cdr3_aa: CASSIRQGGGELFF
v_call: TRBV19
j_call: TRBJ2-2

cdr3_aa: CASRALPEGNEQFF
v_call: TRBV2
j_call: TRBJ2-1

cdr3_aa: CASSMGLSSYNEQFF
v_call: TRBV5-5
j_call: TRBJ2-1

cdr3_aa: CASSPTTGWKETQYF
v_call: TRBV18
j_call: TRBJ2-5

cdr3_aa: CASSYRVRGPEKLFF
v_call: TRBV6-5
j_call: TRBJ1-4

cdr3_aa: CASSLRTTPLYNSPLHF
v_call: TRBV7-2
j_call: TRBJ1-6

cdr3_aa: CASSQDHGLASPSTDTQYF
v_call: TRBV4-3
j_call: TRBJ2-3

cdr3_aa: CSATYTDTQYF
v_call: TRBV20-1
j_call: TRBJ2-3

cdr3_aa: CASSLTGGPYTEQFF
v_call: TRBV7-9
j_call: TRBJ2-1

cdr3_aa: CASSYARATGREEKLFF
v_call: TRBV6-2/TRBV6-3
j_call: TRBJ1-4

cdr3_aa: CASSLDGTSGANVLTF
v_call: TRBV7-3
j_call: TRBJ2-6

cdr3_aa: CASSQLAGGYNEQFF
v_call: TRBV5-1
j_call: TRBJ2-1

cdr3_aa: CSGGKRNTEAFF
v_call: TRBV20-1
j_call: TRBJ1-1

cdr3_aa: CASSRTLAGSATQYF
v_call: TRBV12-3/TRBV12-4
j_call: TRBJ2-3

cdr3_aa: CASSPAVAKNIQYF
v_call: TRBV7-8
j_call: TRBJ2-4

cdr3_aa: CASSQGQGTGELFF
v_call: TRBV12-3/TRBV12-4
j_call: TRBJ2-2

cdr3_aa: CASSAGQGATGANVLTF
v_call: TRBV5-1
j_call: TRBJ2-6

cdr3_aa: CSARAWGTGVSPLHF
v_call: TRBV20-1
j_call: TRBJ1-6

cdr3_aa: CASRAGPSYGYTF
v_call: TRBV4-1
j_call: TRBJ1-2

cdr3_aa: CASSQGLAGRTGELFF
v_call: TRBV14
j_call: TRBJ2-2

cdr3_aa: CATSRDAGGRDTQYF
v_call: TRBV15
j_call: TRBJ2-3

cdr3_aa: CASSSYSTGYGYTF
v_call: TRBV4-1
j_call: TRBJ1-2

cdr3_aa: CASQGDNNNEQFF
v_call: TRBV7-6
j_call: TRBJ2-1

cdr3_aa: CSANPRGGKNIQYF
v_call: TRBV20-1
j_call: TRBJ2-4

cdr3_aa: CASSRRGGNEETQYF
v_call: TRBV7-7
j_call: TRBJ2-5

cdr3_aa: CASSPGTSGLDTQYF
v_call: TRBV6-2/TRBV6-3
j_call: TRBJ2-3

cdr3_aa: CASSHLLAGLANTGELFF
v_call: TRBV4-2
j_call: TRBJ2-2

cdr3_aa: CASSYSRGGRGEAFF
v_call: TRBV6-5
j_call: TRBJ1-1

cdr3_aa: CASMNRRGYEQYF
v_call: TRBV6-2/TRBV6-3
j_call: TRBJ2-7

cdr3_aa: CASSFYLDRGRGGSYNEQFF
v_call: TRBV11-2
j_call: TRBJ2-1

cdr3_aa: CASIVTGGSGDTQYF
v_call: TRBV6-2/TRBV6-3
j_call: TRBJ2-3

cdr3_aa: CASSRPGLAVSNEQFF
v_call: TRBV12-3/TRBV12-4
j_call: TRBJ2-1

cdr3_aa: CASSSGPGTEAFF
v_call: TRBV12-3/TRBV12-4
j_call: TRBJ1-1

cdr3_aa: CASSDSSGSKQTQYF
v_call: TRBV18
j_call: TRBJ2-5

cdr3_aa: CASSIYKEEETQYF
v_call: TRBV19
j_call: TRBJ2-5

cdr3_aa: CASSQDRPDTQYF
v_call: TRBV3-1
j_call: TRBJ2-3

cdr3_aa: CASSLARVPNEQFF
v_call: TRBV12-3/TRBV12-4
j_call: TRBJ2-1

cdr3_aa: CASIPDREGELFF
v_call: TRBV2
j_call: TRBJ2-2

cdr3_aa: CASSLARTVSLEKLFF
v_call: TRBV11-2
j_call: TRBJ1-4

cdr3_aa: CASSDDRGSYEQYF
v_call: TRBV25-1
j_call: TRBJ2-7

cdr3_aa: CASSRFISGRATDTQYF
v_call: TRBV7-9
j_call: TRBJ2-3

cdr3_aa: CASTTGAGYNEQFF
v_call: TRBV5-5
j_call: TRBJ2-1

cdr3_aa: CASSLGTSGSNEQFF
v_call: TRBV5-5
j_call: TRBJ2-1

cdr3_aa: CASRGTGEGETQYF
v_call: TRBV19
j_call: TRBJ2-5

cdr3_aa: CASSPVRSGLQPQHF
v_call: TRBV18
j_call: TRBJ1-5

cdr3_aa: CASSPIGQTLAKNIQYF
v_call: TRBV5-1
j_call: TRBJ2-4